This T cell receptor (beta chain) was identified in a study of T cells expressing NK-cell markers. TCRdb reprocessed the 5' RACE reads and reports one entry per CDR3 protein, with no DNA. With 550,000 to 600,000 distinct CDR3 sequences in the sample, the ten largest clones hold approximately 3.6%. CDR3 length equals 13 residues. CDR1 is SQVTM and CDR2 is ANQGSEA in the germline V gene. The clonotype comes from a man between 18 and 35 years old in good health. J is TRBJ2-1 and V is TRBV29-1; with no DNA, the TCRdb D assignment of TRBD1 cannot be verified. Sequenced: blood T cells: a sorted CD56 or NKG2C T cell subset, CD4+ or CD8+ T cells, or bulk PBMC T cells (not recorded which). The CDR3 is CSGGQGNYNEQFF.